This record covers a single T cell receptor beta chain. The antigen it recognizes is unknown. No per-base quality is available; no much larger clone lies one base away. The data were taken from a study of blood T cell repertoires in COVID-19 (dated by TCRdb to 2019 to 2021). Background on the whole study: The collaborator samples originated in the United States, Italy and Spain and spanned the acute and convalescent phases of COVID-19. The material from the prospective study consisted of cDNA or gDNA derived from T cells, B-cell-depleted T cells, or PBMCs. The dataset comprised deeply sampled blood TCRbeta repertoires from subjects exposed to, actively infected with, or recovered from COVID-19. A freely available public database, intended as a resource for researchers studying the immune response to SARS-CoV-2, is where the repertoires were released. Samples came from the ongoing ImmuneRACE study (first 160 participants) plus 1,254 subjects from 6 global collaborators. The sample metadata nearly always contained a de-identified subject ID, COVID-19 status, age in years and sex. Where available, HLA class I and class II types were obtained from metadata supplied by the sample provider rather than from assay-based typing. Paper-wide results and their limitations: Clinical and demographic metadata were provided uncurated, with the amount varying by source and participant.

The immunoSEQ Assay, a bias-controlled multiplex PCR, was used to amplify TCRbeta CDR3 regions from genomic DNA. Processing in the source paper ran as follows. Nucleated cell counts per sample were estimated from amplification of reference gene primers within the assay. To quantify the absolute abundance of each unique TCRbeta CDR3 rearrangement, sequence reads were collapsed and filtered. For each sample, productive Simpson clonality was calculated as the square root of Simpson's diversity index over productive rearrangements. TCRdb took this table from immuneACCESS and kept in-frame rearrangements with V and J called. Such tables lack part of the clones; where checked against another copy, unresolved V genes explain under half of the gap, and the rest is unexplained. That table furnishes V, J and clone size, whereas the DNA furnished D and trimming. Across this sample there are about 240,000 clones, with around 90% seen only once. 7.2% of the sample lies in the top ten.

Another Seattle source contributed samples from volunteer blood donors who had recovered from COVID-19. Collaborating institutions collected whole blood in K2EDTA tubes following their own protocols. Collaborator samples were shipped for TCRbeta analysis as frozen whole blood, isolated PBMCs, or DNA extracted from either sample type. The sample consisted of peripheral blood. The TCR comes from a man between 60 and 70 years old who had recovered from COVID-19.

The encoded CDR3 is CATSVTRAGPPTGELFF. The bases read TGTGCCACCAGTGTTACTAGAGCCGGCCCCCCCACCGGGGAGCTGTTTTTT. Recombination linked TRBV24-1 to TRBJ2-2, and the D gene may be TRBD2, 5 bases matching. Counted from cysteine to phenylalanine, this CDR3 has 17 amino acids. The entry retains the CDR3 DNA only, 51 bases that are in frame from base 1. According to the germline V gene, CDR1 reads KGHDR and CDR2 reads SFDVKD. The trim is 5 bases for V and 4 bases for J, with a gap of 19 bases between the germline ends.